These 30 T cell receptor beta chains came from one sample sequenced in a study of cytomegalovirus exposure and HLA in healthy donors. The PCR contained 60 Vbeta and 13 Jbeta primers. Only in-frame clones appear in the TCRdb table, and some are missing; sequencing was by immunoSEQ multiplex PCR. The sample consists of about 140,000 clones, 70% to 85% of them appearing once. The specimen was PBMCs. The receptors were sampled from a man aged 30 to 45 in good health and CMV-seropositive.

This clone was counted a single time. The gene calls are TRBV6-6 and TRBJ2-4, with 7 bases matching TRBD2. The CDR3 loop spans 13 amino acids. The germline V gene has CDR1 MNHNY and CDR2 SVGAGI (reference sequence). V trimming: 0 bases; J trimming: 8 bases; junction bases outside the gene matches: 1. In nucleotides, the CDR3 is TGTGCCAGCAGTTACTCGGGGGGGGACATTCAGTACTTC. Amino acid sequence: CASSYSGGDIQYF.

There are a few counts of this clone. The gene calls are TRBV7-3 and TRBJ2-2; D remains unclear. This CDR3 is 12 amino acids long. CDR1 is SGHTA and CDR2 is FQGTGA in the germline V gene. Trimming removed 3 bases from V and 5 bases from J, with 4 bases in between. CDR3 protein: CASSFSTGELFF. The DNA for the CDR3 is TGTGCCAGCAGCTTTTCGACCGGGGAGCTGTTTTTT.

The rearrangement links TRBV9 to TRBJ2-5; 8 bases match TRBD2. Germline-derived CDR1 and CDR2 are SGDLS and YYNGEE. The CDR3 totals 14 residues. V gave up 0 bases and J gave up 6 bases; unmatched junction bases: 4. The CDR3 sequence: CASSVDSGVKTQYF. The CDR3 DNA is TGTGCCAGCAGCGTAGATAGCGGGGTAAAGACCCAGTACTTC.

J is TRBJ2-5 and V is TRBV30; possible D gene TRBD2, 7 bases. The CDR3 extends over 12 amino acids. CDR1 and CDR2 (germline): GTSNPN, SVGIG (reference sequence). V was trimmed by 4 bases and J by 5 bases, leaving 11 bases between them. CDR3 DNA: TGTGCCTGGACGGGGGGCGGGGAGACCCAGTACTTC. Amino acids: CAWTGGGETQYF.

The sample holds one count of this clone. V is TRBV6-6 and J is TRBJ2-7; TRBD1 agrees at 8 bases. Trimming removed 8 bases from V and 5 bases from J; junction bases left unmatched: 14. The germline V gene encodes CDR1 MNHNY and CDR2 SVGAGI (reference sequence). The CDR3 is 15 residues long. In nucleotides, the CDR3 is TGTGCCAGCGCCGAAACAGGGGGAAATGGGGACGAGCAGTACTTC. Its translation is CASAETGGNGDEQYF.

V and J are TRBV6-1 and TRBJ1-2; 8 bases align to TRBD1. V shed 3 bases and J 7 bases; nucleotides not matched to a gene: 10. In germline, CDR1 is MNHNS, CDR2 SASEGT. The CDR3 length is 15 residues. DNA for the CDR3: TGTGCCAGCAGTGAGGGGAGACAGGGGAATATTGGCTACACCTTC. This gives the protein CASSEGRQGNIGYTF.

This chain connects TRBV28 to TRBJ2-5; 10 positions agree with TRBD2. The junction had 11 bases not matched to a gene; V was cut back by 5 bases and J by 5 bases. CDR3 size: 16 residues. The germline V gene encodes CDR1 MDHEN and CDR2 SYDVKM. CDR3 residues: CASSTSSGRGRETQYF. The CDR3 DNA reads TGTGCCAGCAGTACCTCCAGCGGGAGGGGGAGGGAGACCCAGTACTTC.

The rearrangement links TRBV28 to TRBJ1-3; D may be TRBD1 (5 bases). Looked up from germline, CDR1 is MDHEN and CDR2 is SYDVKM. Trimming stripped 6 bases from V and 8 bases from J, with 11 bases between. CDR3 length: 12 residues. The CDR3 nucleotides are TGTGCCAGCAGCCCATGGGGCGACACCATATATTTT. Amino acid sequence: CASSPWGDTIYF.

The chain employs TRBV29-1 and TRBJ2-1; D is possibly TRBD2 (6 bases). Germline CDR1 SQVTM, CDR2 ANQGSEA. The CDR3 spans 10 residues. Trimming left V 7 bases short and J 8 bases short, with 9 bases between. The CDR3 sequence is CSAGGYEQFF. The CDR3 nucleotides are TGCAGCGCTGGGGGGTATGAGCAGTTCTTC.

The chain is built from TRBV9 and TRBJ2-3; 7 nucleotides match TRBD1. The length of the CDR3 is 15 residues. Trimming cost V 4 bases and J 3 bases; bases outside gene matches: 8. CDR1 and CDR2 (germline): SGDLS, YYNGEE. DNA for the CDR3: TGTGCCAGCAGCCCCCAGGCACAGGGGACAGATACGCAGTATTTT. The encoded protein is CASSPQAQGTDTQYF.

This chain joins TRBV7-3 and TRBJ2-4; tentative D call: TRBD2 (5 bases). Germline values: CDR1 SGHTA, CDR2 FQGTGA. The CDR3 has 17 amino acids. V was shortened by 3 bases and J by 0 bases, with 15 bases between the two germline ends. Written as DNA, the CDR3 is TGTGCCAGCAGCTTGGGCGGGCCGTATCTAGCCAAAAACATTCAGTACTTC. Protein product: CASSLGGPYLAKNIQYF.

The sample holds one count of this clone. The rearrangement joins TRBV18 to TRBJ2-7; 10 bases fit TRBD1. Germline V lookup: CDR1 KGHSH, CDR2 LQKENI. V lost 3 bases and J lost 1; bases outside the gene matches: 9. The length of the CDR3 is 17 residues. As DNA, the CDR3 is TGTGCCAGCTCACCTAACGCTCCGGGACAGGGGTCCTACGAGCAGTACTTC. Translating it yields CASSPNAPGQGSYEQYF.

This chain connects TRBV6-5 to TRBJ1-1; maybe TRBD1 (6 bases). Germline V gene sequence: CDR1 MNHEY, CDR2 SVGAGI. The germline V and J ends were trimmed by 8 bases and 1 base, with 17 bases remaining between them. CDR3 length equals 15 residues. The CDR3 region is CASWGRGAGNTEAFF. CDR3 sequence (DNA): TGTGCCAGCTGGGGCCGGGGGGCCGGGAACACTGAAGCTTTCTTT.

J is TRBJ1-1 and V is TRBV6-6; TRBD1 aligns across 9 bases. Looked up from germline, CDR1 is MNHNY and CDR2 is SVGAGI (reference sequence). V gave up 6 bases and J gave up 3 bases; unmatched junction bases: 5. This CDR3 is built from 14 residues. The CDR3 spells CASSSGTGYTEAFF. In DNA, the CDR3 is TGTGCCAGCAGCTCCGGGACAGGGTACACTGAAGCTTTCTTT.

The chain links TRBV11-2 to TRBJ1-1, with 8 bases aligning to TRBD1. Per the germline V gene, CDR1 is SGHAT and CDR2 is FQNNGV. CDR3 length equals 13 residues. Losses at the gene ends were 5 bases for V and 9 bases for J; bases not matched to a gene: 8. DNA of the CDR3: TGTGCCAGCAGCCCAACAGGGGGGGGGAAAGCTTTCTTT. Protein: CASSPTGGGKAFF.

This clone was counted between two and nine times. This chain joins TRBV10-3 and TRBJ2-1, with D possibly TRBD2 on 5 matching bases. This CDR3 is 16 amino acids long. Germline CDR1 reads ENHRY; CDR2 reads SYGVKD. Trimming left V 2 bases short and J 8 bases short, with 19 bases between. The CDR3, as DNA: TGTGCCATCAGTGAGGCCGGACTTACGAATCGCGATGAGCAGTTCTTC. Protein sequence: CAISEAGLTNRDEQFF.

The rearrangement links TRBV19 to TRBJ1-5; D not certain. The CDR3 loop spans 17 amino acids. The V end was cut by 7 bases, the J end by 0 bases, with 19 bases between. The germline V gene encodes CDR1 LNHDA and CDR2 SQIVND (reference sequence). The CDR3 reads CASTRYPIRDSNQPQHF. In DNA, the CDR3 is TGTGCCAGTACCCGGTACCCAATCCGGGATAGCAATCAGCCCCAGCATTTT.

The chain uses TRBV29-1 and TRBJ2-6, with D hard to call. Per germline, CDR1 SQVTM and CDR2 ANQGSEA. The CDR3 has 17 amino acids. V gave up 4 bases and J gave up 0 bases, with 16 bases separating them. CDR3 protein: CSVVWQIGPSGANVLTF. CDR3 coding DNA: TGCAGCGTTGTCTGGCAGATTGGTCCCTCTGGGGCCAACGTCCTGACTTTC.

This chain connects TRBV4-1 to TRBJ2-1; a weak D match, TRBD2 (6 bases). Germline V gene data show CDR1 as MGHRA and CDR2 as YSYEKL. The CDR3 is 15 residues long. Trimming took off 2 bases at V and 7 bases at J, with 15 bases between the two ends. The CDR3 loop is CASSQLVGGMNEQFF. CDR3 coding DNA: TGCGCCAGCAGCCAATTAGTGGGGGGAATGAATGAGCAGTTCTTC.

This clone has a single count. The V and J genes are TRBV28 and TRBJ1-3, with TRBD1 matching 8 bases. The CDR3 spans 16 residues. The V gene end was trimmed by 2 bases and the J gene end by 4 bases; junction bases not matched to a gene: 7. The germline V gene encodes CDR1 MDHEN and CDR2 SYDVKM. CDR3 in amino acids: CASSLQGAVLGNTIYF. The CDR3 DNA is TGTGCCAGCAGTTTACAGGGGGCAGTGTTGGGAAACACCATATATTTT.

The V call is TRBV6-1, the J call TRBJ2-5; possible D gene TRBD1, 6 bases. The end of the DNA fits TRBJ2-7 better, so the J call may be wrong. The CDR3 spans 14 residues. CDR1 is MNHNS and CDR2 is SASEGT in the germline V gene. As DNA, the CDR3 is TGTGCCAGCAGGGGCGACAGGCGGGCCTACGAGCAGTACTTC. Translation gives CASRGDRRAYEQYF.

The chain joins TRBV7-2 to TRBJ2-5; tentative D call: TRBD2 (5 bases). V was cut by 5 bases and J by 2 bases, with 12 bases left in between. CDR3 length: 14 amino acids. Germline V gene sequence: CDR1 SGHTA, CDR2 FQGNSA. The CDR3 spells CASSAGLAQETQYF. DNA of the CDR3: TGTGCCAGCAGCGCTGGACTGGCGCAAGAGACCCAGTACTTC.

J is TRBJ2-1 and V is TRBV5-8, with D possibly matching TRBD1 (5 bases). The germline V gene has CDR1 SGHTS and CDR2 YDEGEE. The CDR3 totals 16 residues. V lost 6 bases to trimming and J lost 3 bases, with 19 bases between them. In DNA form, the CDR3 reads TGTGCCAGCATCCTGACCCCGGTGGGGCTCTACAATGAGCAGTTCTTC. Translation: CASILTPVGLYNEQFF.

The chain couples TRBV7-9 to TRBJ1-1; a weak D match, TRBD1 (5 bases). The CDR3 consists of 14 residues. The germline CDR1 and CDR2 sequences are SEHNR and FQNEAQ (reference sequence). V gave up 5 bases and J gave up 6 bases, with 16 bases separating them. The CDR3 DNA sequence: TGTGCCAGCAGCCCTCAGGGCGGGGGAGCTGAAGCTTTCTTT. Amino acids: CASSPQGGGAEAFF.

This clone was seen just once. The gene calls are TRBV12-2 and TRBJ2-5; TRBD2 is taken as the D call from the table, unchecked against the DNA. TRBV12-2 is recorded as a pseudogene. The CDR3 contains 16 residues. The CDR3 sequence: CASRLEGGSSQETQYF. CDR3 bases: TGTGCAAGTCGCTTAGAGGGGGGGAGCTCACAAGAGACCCAGTACTTC.

V gene TRBV30 combines with J gene TRBJ1-2, with 8 bases that match TRBD1. Trimming at V came to 4 bases and at J to 4 bases, leaving 2 bases not matched to a gene. The CDR3 has 12 residues. Looked up from germline, CDR1 is GTSNPN and CDR2 is SVGIG (reference sequence). CDR3 amino acids: CAWKDRAYGYTF. Here the CDR3 DNA reads TGTGCCTGGAAGGACAGGGCCTATGGCTACACCTTC.

The chain uses TRBV11-3 and TRBJ2-5; D might be TRBD2 (5 bases). Germline CDR1 reads SGHNT; CDR2 reads YENEEA. V lost 3 bases, J lost 9 bases, and 23 bases lay in between. The CDR3 has 16 amino acids. CDR3 protein: CASSLKRALRKEAQYF. CDR3 coding DNA: TGTGCCAGCAGCTTGAAGAGGGCTCTTAGAAAGGAGGCCCAGTACTTC. Supplemented by reference TRBV11-3 and TRBJ2-5, the full variable domain reads EAGVVQSPRYKIIEKKQPVAFWCNPISGHNTLYWYLQNLGQGPELLIRYENEEAVDDSQLPKDRFSAERLKGVDSTLKIQPAELGDSAVYLCASSLKRALRKEAQYFGPGTRLLVL.

This sequence joins TRBV28 and TRBJ2-1; D is undetermined. V lost 2 bases and J 1 base, leaving 12 bases between the germline ends. Per the germline V gene, CDR1 is MDHEN and CDR2 is SYDVKM. The CDR3 loop spans 16 amino acids. The CDR3 bases are TGTGCCAGCAGTTTAACGGCTACCGGGTCCTACAATGAGCAGTTCTTC. It translates to CASSLTATGSYNEQFF.

The chain has TRBV27 and TRBJ2-3; tentatively, D is TRBD1 (6 bases). The germline gives CDR1 MNHEY, CDR2 SMNVEV (reference sequence). Trimming pared 4 bases from V and 4 bases from J, leaving 12 bases between. The CDR3 has 14 amino acids. The CDR3 bases are TGTGCCAGCAGTTGGCAGGGGATCCCAGATACGCAGTATTTT. Translated: CASSWQGIPDTQYF.

This clone was seen just once. The chain uses TRBV18 and TRBJ1-1; D uncertain. CDR1 is KGHSH, CDR2 LQKENI, per germline. The CDR3 covers 13 residues. V was trimmed by 2 bases and J by 2 bases, leaving 6 bases between them. The CDR3 here is CASSPVINTEAFF. The CDR3 DNA sequence: TGTGCCAGCTCACCAGTTATTAACACTGAAGCTTTCTTT.